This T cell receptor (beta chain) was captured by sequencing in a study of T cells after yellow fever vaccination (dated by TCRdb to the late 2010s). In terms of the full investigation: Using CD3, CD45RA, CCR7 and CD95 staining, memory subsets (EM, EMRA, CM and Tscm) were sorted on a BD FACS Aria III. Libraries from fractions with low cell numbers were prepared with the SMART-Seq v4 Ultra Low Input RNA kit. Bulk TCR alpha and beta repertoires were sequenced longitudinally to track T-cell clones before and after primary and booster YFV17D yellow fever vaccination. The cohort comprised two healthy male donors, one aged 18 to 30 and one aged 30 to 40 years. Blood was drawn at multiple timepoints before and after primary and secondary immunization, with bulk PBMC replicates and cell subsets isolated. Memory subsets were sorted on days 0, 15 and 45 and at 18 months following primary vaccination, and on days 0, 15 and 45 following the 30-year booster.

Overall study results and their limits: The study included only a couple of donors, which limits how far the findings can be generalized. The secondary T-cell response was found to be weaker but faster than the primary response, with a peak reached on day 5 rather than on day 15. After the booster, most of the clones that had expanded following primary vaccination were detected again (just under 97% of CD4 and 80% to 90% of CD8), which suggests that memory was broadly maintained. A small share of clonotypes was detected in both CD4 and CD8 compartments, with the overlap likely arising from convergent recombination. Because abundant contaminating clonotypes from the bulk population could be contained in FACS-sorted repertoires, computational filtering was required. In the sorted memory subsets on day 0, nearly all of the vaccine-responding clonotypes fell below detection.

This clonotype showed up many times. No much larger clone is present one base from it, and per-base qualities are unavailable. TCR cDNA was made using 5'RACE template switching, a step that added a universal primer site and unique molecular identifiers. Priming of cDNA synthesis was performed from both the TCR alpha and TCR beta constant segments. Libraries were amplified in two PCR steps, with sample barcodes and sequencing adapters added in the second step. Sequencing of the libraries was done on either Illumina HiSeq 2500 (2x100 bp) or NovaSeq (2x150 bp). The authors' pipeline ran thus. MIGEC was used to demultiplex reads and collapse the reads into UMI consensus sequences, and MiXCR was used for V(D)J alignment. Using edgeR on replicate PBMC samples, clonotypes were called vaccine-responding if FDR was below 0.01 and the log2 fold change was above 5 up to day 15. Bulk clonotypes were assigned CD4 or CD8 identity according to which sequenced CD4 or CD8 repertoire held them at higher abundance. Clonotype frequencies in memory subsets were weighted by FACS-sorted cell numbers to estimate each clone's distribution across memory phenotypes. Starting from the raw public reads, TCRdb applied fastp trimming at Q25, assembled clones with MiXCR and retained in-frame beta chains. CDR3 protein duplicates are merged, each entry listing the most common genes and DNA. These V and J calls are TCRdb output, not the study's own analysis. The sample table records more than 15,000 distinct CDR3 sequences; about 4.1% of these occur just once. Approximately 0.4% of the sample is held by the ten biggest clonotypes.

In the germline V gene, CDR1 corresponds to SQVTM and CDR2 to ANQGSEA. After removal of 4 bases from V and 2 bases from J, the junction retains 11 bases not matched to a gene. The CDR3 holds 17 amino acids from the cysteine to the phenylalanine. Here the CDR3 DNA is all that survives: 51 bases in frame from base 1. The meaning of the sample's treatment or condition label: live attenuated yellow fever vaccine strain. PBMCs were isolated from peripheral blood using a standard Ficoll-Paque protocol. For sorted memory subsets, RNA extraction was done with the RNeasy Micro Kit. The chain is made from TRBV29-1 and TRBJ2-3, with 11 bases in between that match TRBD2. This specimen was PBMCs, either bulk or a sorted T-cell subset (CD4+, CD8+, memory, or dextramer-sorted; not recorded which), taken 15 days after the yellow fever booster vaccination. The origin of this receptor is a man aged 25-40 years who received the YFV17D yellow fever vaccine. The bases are TGCAGCGTTGTAGACCCCGGACTAGCGGGTATCACAGATACGCAGTATTTT. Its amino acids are CSVVDPGLAGITDTQYF.